The 29 T cell receptor beta chains reported below all come from one sample, sequenced in a study of shared clonotypes between healthy human individuals. Sequencing used immunoSEQ multiplex PCR; TCRdb keeps in-frame clones, though not all of them. This table has approximately 2.5 million clones, more than 85% appearing once. The sample was naive CD4+ T cells from PBMCs. Subset defined: CD45RA+ positively selected. Receptors originate from a man between 18 and 35 years old in good health. Some clones in this sample may be carry-over from other donors' samples.

This clone was seen just once. This rearrangement joins TRBV11-3 to TRBJ2-7, with D unresolved. CDR3 length equals 12 residues. The germline V gene has CDR1 SGHNT and CDR2 YENEEA. Trimming removed 4 bases from V and 3 bases from J, with 7 bases in between. This CDR3 is CASSSNRYEQYF. In nucleotides, the CDR3 is TGTGCCAGCAGCTCTAACCGCTACGAGCAGTACTTC.

Concerning this clone itself: Distinct nucleotide sequences in the sample also encode this CDR3. As DNA, the CDR3 is TGCGCCAGCAGCCCGACTAGCGGGAGCTCCTACGAGCAGTACTTC. This encodes CASSPTSGSSYEQYF. The chain recombines TRBV5-1 with TRBJ2-7; 12 nucleotides align to TRBD2. V was pared by 4 bases and J by 0 bases, with 2 bases of the junction left unmatched. Germline CDR1 SGHRS, CDR2 YFSETQ. This CDR3 region has 15 residues. Supplemented by reference TRBV5-1 and TRBJ2-7, the full variable domain reads KAGVTQTPRYLIKTRGQQVTLSCSPISGHRSVSWYQQTPGQGLQFLFEYFSETQRNKGNFPGRFSGRQFSNSRSEMNVSTLELGDSALYLCASSPTSGSSYEQYFGPGTRLTVT.

The V and J genes are TRBV7-3 and TRBJ2-3; TRBD1 is a possible D gene (5 bases). CDR1 SGHTA and CDR2 FQGTGA come from the germline V gene. The V end lost 5 bases, the J end lost 2 bases, and 11 bases lay between the germline ends. CDR3 length: 14 amino acids. The CDR3: CASSRGQTTDTQYF. Here the CDR3 DNA reads TGTGCCAGCAGCAGGGGTCAAACCACAGATACGCAGTATTTT.

This clone was found once. V usage is TRBV23-1 and J usage is TRBJ1-2; possibly TRBD1 for D (5 bases). TRBV23-1 is reported as an ORF; its role is uncertain. The CDR3 extends over 20 amino acids. Between the trimmed V and J ends, which lost 2 bases and 0 bases, there was a span of 25 bases. CDR3 amino acids: CASSQPPHPLPRDANYGYTF. In DNA form, the CDR3 reads TGCGCCAGCAGTCAACCTCCTCATCCTCTCCCAAGGGACGCTAACTATGGCTACACCTTC.

This sequence joins TRBV19 and TRBJ1-5, with D possibly being TRBD1 (5 bases). The CDR3 has 14 amino acids. Looked up from germline, CDR1 is LNHDA and CDR2 is SQIVND (reference sequence). The V and J ends lost 6 bases and 0 bases respectively, with 9 bases between them. The CDR3: CASSVTGSNQPQHF. CDR3 nucleotide sequence: TGTGCCAGTAGCGTTACAGGTAGCAATCAGCCCCAGCATTTT.

The rearrangement uses TRBV28 and TRBJ2-7, with 7 bases matching TRBD1. Germline assignment: CDR1 MDHEN and CDR2 SYDVKM. V shed 6 bases and J 3 bases; nucleotides not matched to a gene: 11. The CDR3 covers 15 residues. The CDR3 spells CASSATGTVLYEQYF. In DNA form, the CDR3 reads TGTGCCAGCAGCGCGACCGGGACAGTCCTCTACGAGCAGTACTTC.

This sequence joins TRBV15 and TRBJ1-2; no clear D. Trimming removed 1 base from V and 5 bases from J, with 8 bases in between. The CDR3 sequence is 13 residues long. Looked up from germline, CDR1 is LNHNV and CDR2 is YYDKDF (reference sequence). CDR3 bases: TGTGCCACCAGCAGAGGGGAAGCATATGGCTACACCTTC. Translated: CATSRGEAYGYTF. The full variable domain, with the rest looked up from reference TRBV15 and TRBJ1-2, is DAMVIQNPRYQVTQFGKPVTLSCSQTLNHNVMYWYQQKSSQAPKLLFHYYDKDFNNEADTPDNFQSRRPNTSFCFLDIRSPGLGDTAMYLCATSRGEAYGYTFGSGTRLTVV.

V and J are TRBV28 and TRBJ2-7, with D maybe TRBD1 (6 bases). The CDR3 sequence is 17 residues long. V lost 6 bases and J 10 bases, leaving 31 bases between the germline ends. CDR1 MDHEN and CDR2 SYDVKM come from the germline V gene. CDR3 coding DNA: TGTGCCAGCAGAACCTCTTCCTTACAGGGAAACTTTAGGCGTCAGTACTTC. This encodes CASRTSSLQGNFRRQYF.

The chain employs TRBV4-3 and TRBJ2-3, with unresolved D. V lost 0 bases and J 4 bases, leaving 5 bases between the germline ends. This CDR3 spans 13 amino acids. The V gene's germline CDR1 is LGHNA and CDR2 YSLEER. The CDR3 nucleotides are TGCGCCAGCAGCCAAGAACGATCAGATACGCAGTATTTT. Protein product: CASSQERSDTQYF.

V and J are TRBV5-1 and TRBJ1-2, with unresolved D. Germline-derived CDR1 and CDR2 are SGHRS and YFSETQ. V lost 2 bases and J 4 bases, leaving 15 bases between the germline ends. The CDR3 contains 15 residues. The CDR3 region has the DNA TGCGCCAGCAGCTTCGGACCGGGTCCGGGCTATGGCTACACCTTC. Its protein product is CASSFGPGPGYGYTF.

The V gene is TRBV5-1, the J gene TRBJ2-5; D call uncertain. In germline, CDR1 is SGHRS, CDR2 YFSETQ. This CDR3 region has 13 residues. V dropped 4 bases and J dropped 2 bases, with 9 bases sitting between them. In nucleotides, the CDR3 is TGCGCCAGCAGCCCGGCCCGACAAGAGACCCAGTACTTC. It is translated as CASSPARQETQYF.

A single count supports this clone. This chain links TRBV27 with TRBJ2-3; D gene unclear. The CDR3 contains 15 residues. The germline CDR1 and CDR2 sequences are MNHEY and SMNVEV (reference sequence). Between the trimmed V and J ends, which lost 7 bases and 1 base, there was a span of 15 bases. The CDR3, as DNA: TGTGCCAGCAAACCCAACGGACGGGGCACAGATACGCAGTATTTT. As protein: CASKPNGRGTDTQYF.

V is TRBV6-5 and J is TRBJ2-2; D perhaps matches TRBD2 (5 bases). V lost 2 bases, J lost 1 base, and 8 bases lay in between. Germline CDR1 MNHEY, CDR2 SVGAGI. The CDR3 runs 15 residues. CDR3 coding DNA: TGTGCCAGCAGTTACACCGGGATGAACACCGGGGAGCTGTTTTTT. Translating it yields CASSYTGMNTGELFF.

In its sample, this clone was seen once. One end of the junction does not line up with germline, which may come from a read error. The chain links TRBV28 to TRBJ1-2, with a tentative D call TRBD1 (6 bases). CDR3 length: 13 residues. Looked up from germline, CDR1 is MDHEN and CDR2 is SYDVKM. The CDR3 sequence is CASNGGRGYDYTF. The CDR3 DNA reads as TGTGCCAGCAATGGGGGGCGCGGGTATGACTACACCTTC.

The rearrangement uses TRBV5-1 and TRBJ2-7, with D possibly being TRBD2 (7 bases). V gave up 3 bases and J gave up 4 bases, with 14 bases separating them. The V gene's germline CDR1 is SGHRS and CDR2 YFSETQ. CDR3 length: 14 residues. The CDR3 protein is CASSSRGGAYEQYF. The CDR3 bases are TGCGCCAGCAGCTCGAGGGGGGGCGCGTACGAGCAGTACTTC.

V gene TRBV28 combines with J gene TRBJ2-3; 7 bases align to TRBD2. The CDR3 runs to 12 residues. CDR1 and CDR2 (germline): MDHEN, SYDVKM. With 2 bases clipped from V and 11 bases from J, the junction kept 4 bases outside the gene matches. Here the CDR3 reads CASSLGTTKQYF. The DNA for the CDR3 is TGTGCCAGCAGTTTAGGGACTACGAAGCAGTATTTT.

The chain couples TRBV7-6 to TRBJ2-1, with D possibly being TRBD2 (5 bases). CDR3 length: 15 residues. Trimming took off 3 bases at V and 3 bases at J, with 12 bases between the two ends. Germline assignment: CDR1 SGHVS and CDR2 FNYEAQ. The DNA of the CDR3 is TGTGCCAGCAGCTTGGGGAGTCTCGGCTACAATGAGCAGTTCTTC. Protein product: CASSLGSLGYNEQFF.

The genes are TRBV19 and TRBJ2-5; 10 bases are shared with TRBD2. This CDR3 contains 14 residues. V was clipped by 2 bases and J by 5 bases; unmatched bases: 2. Germline lookup yields CDR1 LNHDA and CDR2 SQIVND (reference sequence). The CDR3 loop is CASSILAGVETQYF. CDR3 DNA: TGTGCCAGTAGTATACTAGCGGGAGTGGAGACCCAGTACTTC.

The chain employs TRBV6-4 and TRBJ2-3; D unresolved. This CDR3 contains 15 residues. Per the germline V gene, CDR1 is MRHNA and CDR2 is SNTAGT. V lost 0 bases, J lost 0 bases, and 7 bases lay in between. CDR3 bases: TGTGCCAGCAGTGACTCGTCAAGTAGCACAGATACGCAGTATTTT. Translating gives CASSDSSSSTDTQYF.

The CDR3 reads CASTQYTEAFF. CDR3 DNA sequence: TGTGCCAGCACCCAGTACACTGAAGCTTTCTTT. The rearrangement uses TRBV2 and TRBJ1-1, with D uncertain. V was trimmed by 7 bases and J by 3 bases, leaving 6 bases between them. Germline loops: CDR1 SNHLY, CDR2 FYNNEI. The CDR3 covers 11 residues.

V is TRBV20-1 and J is TRBJ2-7; maybe TRBD2 (5 bases). Germline V gene data show CDR1 as DFQATT and CDR2 as SNEGSKA (reference sequence). Trimming took off 6 bases at V and 7 bases at J, with 13 bases between the two ends. This CDR3 comprises 11 residues. The CDR3 here is CSAPTEGEQYF. The CDR3 bases are TGCAGTGCCCCCACAGAGGGTGAGCAGTACTTC.

The chain employs TRBV27 and TRBJ2-7; TRBD1 might be the D (6 bases). V lost 2 bases and J lost 3, with 14 bases in between. CDR1 is MNHEY and CDR2 is SMNVEV in the germline V gene (reference sequence). The CDR3 has 15 amino acids. The CDR3 DNA follows: TGTGCCAGCAGTTTAGGGCCCCCAGGGGACTACGAGCAGTACTTC. As protein: CASSLGPPGDYEQYF.

The chain carries TRBV7-3 and TRBJ1-1; TRBD1 is a possible D gene (5 bases). The V gene lost 2 bases and the J gene lost 4 bases, with 14 bases spanning the gap. Germline V lookup: CDR1 SGHTA, CDR2 FQGTGA. This CDR3 is built from 15 residues. CDR3 sequence (DNA): TGTGCCAGCAGCTTACTTGGGGCTACGGGCACTGAAGCTTTCTTT. It translates to CASSLLGATGTEAFF.

The rearrangement joins TRBV2 to TRBJ1-6; 9 nucleotides match TRBD1. CDR3 length equals 16 residues. Trimming at V came to 6 bases and at J to 5 bases, leaving 8 bases not matched to a gene. Germline CDR1 is SNHLY and CDR2 is FYNNEI. The CDR3 spells CASSWDRVKNNSPLHF. The CDR3 DNA reads TGTGCCAGCAGCTGGGACAGGGTGAAGAATAATTCACCCCTCCACTTT.

The chain combines TRBV7-3 with TRBJ1-4; a possible D gene is TRBD1 (5 bases). The germline V gene has CDR1 SGHTA and CDR2 FQGTGA. The CDR3 consists of 15 residues. The V end lost 0 bases, the J end lost 8 bases, and 13 bases lay between the germline ends. CDR3 DNA: TGTGCCAGCAGCTTAACGGCCAGGGTCGGGGAAAAACTGTTTTTT. Translated, it gives CASSLTARVGEKLFF.

The chain couples TRBV11-2 to TRBJ1-2, with no clear D. Deletions cut 2 bases from V and 8 bases from J, with 12 bases between. The CDR3 runs to 13 residues. Germline CDR1 and CDR2: SGHAT and FQNNGV. CDR3 protein: CASSLSPGNGYTF. The CDR3 region has the DNA TGTGCCAGCAGCTTATCCCCGGGGAACGGCTACACCTTC. Full variable domain (remainder filled in from reference TRBV11-2 and TRBJ1-2): EAGVAQSPRYKIIEKRQSVAFWCNPISGHATLYWYQQILGQGPKLLIQFQNNGVVDDSQLPKDRFSAERLKGVDSTLKIQPAKLEDSAVYLCASSLSPGNGYTFGSGTRLTVV.

The CDR3 sequence: CASSPPGGGVGPQHF. CDR3 in DNA: TGTGCCAGCAGCCCACCAGGGGGGGGTGTGGGGCCCCAGCATTTT. The chain joins TRBV11-2 to TRBJ1-5, with TRBD1 matching over 7 bases. The CDR3 sequence is 15 residues long. Germline assignment: CDR1 SGHAT and CDR2 FQNNGV. V gave up 5 bases and J gave up 9 bases; unmatched junction bases: 13.

The V and J genes are TRBV14 and TRBJ1-3; tentative D call: TRBD1 (5 bases). This CDR3 is built from 17 residues. V lost 1 base and J lost 0, with 13 bases in between. Germline V lookup: CDR1 SGHDN, CDR2 FVKESK. For the CDR3, the DNA is TGTGCCAGCAGCCAAGTTGGGGGTATGAGCTCTGGAAACACCATATATTTT. Translation gives CASSQVGGMSSGNTIYF.

As concerns this clone: This CDR3 is also generated by other DNA sequences in the sample. The rearrangement joins TRBV6-1 to TRBJ1-5; D not resolved. With 1 base removed from V and 6 bases from J, the gap between germline ends came to 7 bases. Germline V gene sequence: CDR1 MNHNS, CDR2 SASEGT. The CDR3 length is 13 residues. The CDR3 region has the DNA TGTGCCAGCAGTGAAGTTGAAGGTCAGCCCCAGCATTTT. It translates to CASSEVEGQPQHF.